This TCR beta chain was obtained from a study of lung T cells in sarcoidosis with Löfgren's syndrome. Study context: In sarcoidosis, CD4+ T cells accumulate in bronchoalveolar lavage fluid. Löfgren's syndrome patients were the main repertoire analysis focus. General observations from the study: Multiple Löfgren's syndrome patients reportedly shared TRAV12-1 and TRBV2 CDR3 motifs, suggesting public CD4+ TCRs. In alpha-beta pairs, TRAV12-1 favored TRBV2, and their CDR3s were homologous.

This clonotype is large (0.1 to 1%). What it binds is not known. CDR3 size: 12 residues. Trimming left V 5 bases short and J 0 bases short, with 4 bases between. The V gene's germline CDR1 is SNHLY and CDR2 FYNNEI. Each CDR3 protein gets one entry after TCRdb re-called the reads with MiXCR. The table has some 2,000 distinct CDR3 sequences, 25% to 30% seen once. This TCR came from a human donor with sarcoidosis (Löfgren's syndrome or another form), or a control subject (not recorded which). The V call is TRBV2, the J call TRBJ2-5, with unresolved D. Input material: CD4+ T cells from bronchoalveolar lavage. The CDR3 region is CASSYNQETQYF. DNA of the CDR3: TGTGCCAGCAGTTACAACCAAGAGACCCAGTACTTC.